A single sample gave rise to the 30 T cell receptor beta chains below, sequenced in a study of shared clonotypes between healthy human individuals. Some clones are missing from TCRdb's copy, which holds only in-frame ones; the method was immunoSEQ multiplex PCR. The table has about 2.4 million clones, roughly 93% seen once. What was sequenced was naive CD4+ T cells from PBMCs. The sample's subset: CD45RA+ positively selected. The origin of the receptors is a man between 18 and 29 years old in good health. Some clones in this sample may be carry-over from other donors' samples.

The CDR3 protein is CASSERDSGRGYTF. DNA for the CDR3: TGTGCCAGCAGTGAGCGTGACAGCGGTCGGGGCTACACCTTC. The V gene is TRBV6-4, the J gene TRBJ1-2; possible D gene TRBD1, 5 bases. The CDR3 extends over 14 amino acids. CDR1 is MRHNA, CDR2 SNTAGT, per germline. Trimming took 3 bases from V and 8 from J, leaving 16 bases between them.

CDR3 residues: CASRATGGSYEQYF. The CDR3 nucleotides are TGTGCCAGCAGAGCAACAGGGGGGTCCTACGAGCAGTACTTC. V is TRBV28 and J is TRBJ2-7; 8 nucleotides line up with TRBD1. With V trimmed by 6 bases and J by 1 base, 5 bases remained unmatched. Germline assignment: CDR1 MDHEN and CDR2 SYDVKM. CDR3 length: 14 amino acids.

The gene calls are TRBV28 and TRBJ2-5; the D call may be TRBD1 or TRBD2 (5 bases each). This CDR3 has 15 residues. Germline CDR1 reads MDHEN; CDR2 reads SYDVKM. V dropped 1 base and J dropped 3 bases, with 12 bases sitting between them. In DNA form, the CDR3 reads TGTGCCAGCAGTTTATCCGGCAGGGACGAAGAGACCCAGTACTTC. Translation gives CASSLSGRDEETQYF.

The CDR3 region is CASSAYGTRRTGELFF. In nucleotides, the CDR3 is TGCGCCAGCAGCGCATACGGGACTAGGCGGACCGGGGAGCTGTTTTTT. The chain couples TRBV4-1 to TRBJ2-2; 8 nucleotides agree with TRBD2. V was clipped by 5 bases and J by 5 bases; unmatched bases: 10. The CDR3 totals 16 residues. Germline CDR1 is MGHRA and CDR2 is YSYEKL.

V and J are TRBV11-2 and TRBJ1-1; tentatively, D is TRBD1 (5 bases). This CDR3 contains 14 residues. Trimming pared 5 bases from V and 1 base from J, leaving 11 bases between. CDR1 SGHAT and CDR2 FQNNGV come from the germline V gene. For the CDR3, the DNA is TGTGCCAGCAGCCTCCAAAGGGGGAACACTGAAGCTTTCTTT. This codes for CASSLQRGNTEAFF.

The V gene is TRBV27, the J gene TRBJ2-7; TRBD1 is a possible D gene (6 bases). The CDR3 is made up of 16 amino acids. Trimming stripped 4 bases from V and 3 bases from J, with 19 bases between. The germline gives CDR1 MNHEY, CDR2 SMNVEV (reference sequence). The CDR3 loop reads CASSSPRTVHRYEQYF. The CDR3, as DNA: TGTGCCAGCAGTTCCCCCCGGACAGTCCACCGCTACGAGCAGTACTTC.

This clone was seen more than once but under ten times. The CDR3 sequence is CASSPSTGNTEAFF. CDR3 DNA sequence: TGTGCCAGCAGTCCGTCGACAGGGAACACTGAAGCTTTCTTT. The chain has TRBV7-6 and TRBJ1-1, with D tentatively TRBD1 (6 bases). This CDR3 is built from 14 residues. V lost 6 bases to trimming and J lost 1 base, with 12 bases between them. CDR1 is SGHVS, CDR2 FNYEAQ, per germline.

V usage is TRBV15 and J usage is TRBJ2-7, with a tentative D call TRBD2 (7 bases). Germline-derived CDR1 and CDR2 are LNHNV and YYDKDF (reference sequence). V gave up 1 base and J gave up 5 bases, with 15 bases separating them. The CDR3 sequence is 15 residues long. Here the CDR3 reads CATSRGGAGVDEQYF. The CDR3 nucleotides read TGTGCCACCAGCAGAGGGGGGGCGGGAGTGGACGAGCAGTACTTC.

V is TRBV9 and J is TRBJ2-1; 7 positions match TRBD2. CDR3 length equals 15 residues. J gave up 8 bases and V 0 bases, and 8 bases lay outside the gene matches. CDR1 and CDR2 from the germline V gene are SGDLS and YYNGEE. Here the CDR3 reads CASSVDAGVRDEQFF. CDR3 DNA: TGTGCCAGCAGCGTAGATGCGGGAGTAAGGGATGAGCAGTTCTTC.

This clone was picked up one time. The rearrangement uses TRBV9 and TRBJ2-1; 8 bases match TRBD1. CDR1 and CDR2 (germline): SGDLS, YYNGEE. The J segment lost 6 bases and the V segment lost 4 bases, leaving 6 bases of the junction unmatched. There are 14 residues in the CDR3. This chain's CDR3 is CASSIQTGANEQFF. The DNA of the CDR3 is TGTGCCAGCAGCATCCAGACAGGGGCCAATGAGCAGTTCTTC.

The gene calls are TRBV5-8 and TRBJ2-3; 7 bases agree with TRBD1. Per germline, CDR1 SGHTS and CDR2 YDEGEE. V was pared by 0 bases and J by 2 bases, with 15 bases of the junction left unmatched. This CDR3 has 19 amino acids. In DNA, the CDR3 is TGTGCCAGCAGCTTGGTGGTTTACCTCACAGGGGTCCACACAGATACGCAGTATTTT. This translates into CASSLVVYLTGVHTDTQYF.

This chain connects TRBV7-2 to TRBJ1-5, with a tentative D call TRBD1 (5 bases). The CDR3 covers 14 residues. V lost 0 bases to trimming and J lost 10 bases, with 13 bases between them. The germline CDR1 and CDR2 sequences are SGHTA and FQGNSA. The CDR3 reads CASSLAQDISPQHF. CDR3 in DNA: TGTGCCAGCAGCTTAGCACAGGACATTAGCCCCCAGCATTTT.

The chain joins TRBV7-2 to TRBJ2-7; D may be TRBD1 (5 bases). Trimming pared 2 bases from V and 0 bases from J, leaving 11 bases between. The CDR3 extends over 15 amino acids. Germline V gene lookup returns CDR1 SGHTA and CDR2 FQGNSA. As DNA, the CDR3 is TGTGCCAGCAGCTTATGGTGGCAGGGCTCCTACGAGCAGTACTTC. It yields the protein CASSLWWQGSYEQYF.

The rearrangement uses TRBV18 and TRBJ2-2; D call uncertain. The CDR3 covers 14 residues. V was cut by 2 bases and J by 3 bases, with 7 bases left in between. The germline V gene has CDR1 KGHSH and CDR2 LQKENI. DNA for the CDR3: TGTGCCAGCTCACCAATTTTAGACACCGGGGAGCTGTTTTTT. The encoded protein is CASSPILDTGELFF.

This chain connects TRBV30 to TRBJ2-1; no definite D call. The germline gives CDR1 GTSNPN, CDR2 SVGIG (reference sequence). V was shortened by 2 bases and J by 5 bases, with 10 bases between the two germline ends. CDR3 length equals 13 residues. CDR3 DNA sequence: TGTGCCTGGAGTCCCCGCCCGAACAATGAGCAGTTCTTC. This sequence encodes CAWSPRPNNEQFF.

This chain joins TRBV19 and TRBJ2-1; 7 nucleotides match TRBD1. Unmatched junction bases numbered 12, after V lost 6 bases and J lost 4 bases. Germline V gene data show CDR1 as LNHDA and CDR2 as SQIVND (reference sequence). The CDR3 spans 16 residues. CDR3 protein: CASREPTGIGYNEQFF. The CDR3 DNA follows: TGTGCCAGTAGAGAACCGACAGGGATTGGATACAATGAGCAGTTCTTC.

The CDR3 bases are TGTGCCAGCAGCCGATTTAGCGGGAGAGGCCAAGAGACCCAGTACTTC. Its protein is CASSRFSGRGQETQYF. The rearrangement links TRBV28 to TRBJ2-5; 9 nucleotides match TRBD2. Germline CDR1 reads MDHEN; CDR2 reads SYDVKM. The CDR3 contains 16 residues. Trimming cost V 6 bases and J 1 base; bases outside gene matches: 9.

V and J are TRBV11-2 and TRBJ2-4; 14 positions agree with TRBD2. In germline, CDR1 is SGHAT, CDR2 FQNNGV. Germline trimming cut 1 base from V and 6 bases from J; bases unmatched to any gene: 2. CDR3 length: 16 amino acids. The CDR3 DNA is TGTGCCAGCAGCTTAGGGGGGACTAGCGGGAGAAACATTCAGTACTTC. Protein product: CASSLGGTSGRNIQYF.

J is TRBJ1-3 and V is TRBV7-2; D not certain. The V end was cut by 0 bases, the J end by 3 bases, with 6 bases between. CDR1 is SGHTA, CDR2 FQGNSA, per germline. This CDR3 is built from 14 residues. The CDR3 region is CASSLARSGNTIYF. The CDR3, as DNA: TGTGCCAGCAGCTTAGCGAGGAGTGGAAACACCATATATTTT.

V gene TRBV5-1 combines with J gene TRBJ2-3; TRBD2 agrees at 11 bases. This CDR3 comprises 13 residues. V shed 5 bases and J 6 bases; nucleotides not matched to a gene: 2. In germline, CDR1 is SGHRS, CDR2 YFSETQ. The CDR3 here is CASRSSGRDTQYF. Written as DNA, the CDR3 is TGCGCCAGCAGATCTAGCGGGAGGGATACGCAGTATTTT.

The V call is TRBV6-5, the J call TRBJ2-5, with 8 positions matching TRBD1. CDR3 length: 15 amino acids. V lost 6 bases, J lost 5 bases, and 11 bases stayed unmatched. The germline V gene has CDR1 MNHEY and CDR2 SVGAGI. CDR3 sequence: CASSSTGGRWETQYF. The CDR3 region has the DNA TGTGCCAGCAGCAGTACAGGGGGTAGATGGGAGACCCAGTACTTC.

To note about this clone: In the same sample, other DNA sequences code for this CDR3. The CDR3 region is CASSPQDYGYTF. In nucleotides, the CDR3 is TGTGCCAGCAGCCCCCAAGACTATGGCTACACCTTC. The V and J genes are TRBV7-9 and TRBJ1-2; D unresolved. Trimming removed 5 bases from V and 3 bases from J, with 7 bases in between. The CDR3 runs 12 residues. The germline V gene encodes CDR1 SEHNR and CDR2 FQNEAQ (reference sequence).

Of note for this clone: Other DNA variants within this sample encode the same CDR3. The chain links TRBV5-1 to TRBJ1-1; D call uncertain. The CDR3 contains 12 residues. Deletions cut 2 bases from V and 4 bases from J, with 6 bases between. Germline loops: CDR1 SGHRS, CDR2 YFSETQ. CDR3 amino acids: CASSFSGTEAFF. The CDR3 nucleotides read TGCGCCAGCAGCTTTTCCGGCACTGAAGCTTTCTTT.

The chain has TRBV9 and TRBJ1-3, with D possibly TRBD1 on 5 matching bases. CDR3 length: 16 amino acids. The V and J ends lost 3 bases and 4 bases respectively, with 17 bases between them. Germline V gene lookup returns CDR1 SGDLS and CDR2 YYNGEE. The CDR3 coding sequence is TGTGCCAGCAGCGGGACCCCGGGACGATCGGGAAACACCATATATTTT. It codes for CASSGTPGRSGNTIYF.

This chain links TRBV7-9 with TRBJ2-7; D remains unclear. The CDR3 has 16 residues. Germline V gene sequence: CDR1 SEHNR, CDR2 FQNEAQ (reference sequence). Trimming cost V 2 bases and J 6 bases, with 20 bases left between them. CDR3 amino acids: CASSLTPNRKASEQYF. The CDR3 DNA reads TGTGCCAGCAGCTTAACGCCTAATAGGAAAGCGAGCGAGCAGTACTTC.

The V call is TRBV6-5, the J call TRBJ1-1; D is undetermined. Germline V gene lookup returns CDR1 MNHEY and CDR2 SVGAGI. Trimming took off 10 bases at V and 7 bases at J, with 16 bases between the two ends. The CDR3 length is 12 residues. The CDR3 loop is CATREGYGEAFF. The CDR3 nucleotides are TGTGCCACTAGGGAGGGTTATGGTGAAGCTTTCTTT.

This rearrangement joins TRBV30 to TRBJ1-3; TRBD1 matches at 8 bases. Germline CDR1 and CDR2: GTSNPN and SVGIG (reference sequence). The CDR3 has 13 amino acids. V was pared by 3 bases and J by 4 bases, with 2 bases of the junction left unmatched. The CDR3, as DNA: TGTGCCTGGAGCGCAGGGGGCGGAAACACCATATATTTT. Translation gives CAWSAGGGNTIYF.

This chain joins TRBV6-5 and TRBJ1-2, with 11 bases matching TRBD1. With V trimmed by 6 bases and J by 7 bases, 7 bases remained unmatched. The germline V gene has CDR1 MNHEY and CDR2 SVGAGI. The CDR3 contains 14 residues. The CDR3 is CASSQTGTGGGYTF. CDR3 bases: TGTGCCAGCAGCCAAACCGGGACAGGGGGTGGCTACACCTTC.

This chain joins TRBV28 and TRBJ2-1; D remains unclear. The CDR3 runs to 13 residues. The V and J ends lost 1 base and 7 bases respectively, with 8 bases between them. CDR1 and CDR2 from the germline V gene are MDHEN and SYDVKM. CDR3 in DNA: TGTGCCAGCAGTTTATTTGGTGGGAATGAGCAGTTCTTC. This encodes CASSLFGGNEQFF.

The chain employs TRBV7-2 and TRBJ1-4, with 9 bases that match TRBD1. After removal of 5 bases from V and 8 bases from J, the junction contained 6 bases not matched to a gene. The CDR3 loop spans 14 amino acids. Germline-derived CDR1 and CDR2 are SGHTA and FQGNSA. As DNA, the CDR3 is TGTGCCAGCAGCCCGGACAGGGGTTACGAAAAACTGTTTTTT. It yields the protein CASSPDRGYEKLFF.